The 20 T cell receptor beta chains below come from one sample, sequenced in a study of CD8 T cells in Susac syndrome (dated by TCRdb to the late 2010s). Receptors were amplified or captured by the immunoSEQ multiplex PCR assay. RNA was extracted with the RNeasy kit and roughly 0.45 to 1 ug was reverse transcribed using random hexamers. The raw public data were reprocessed by TCRdb itself: fastp quality trimming at Q25, MiXCR clonotype calling, in-frame beta chains only. Here each entry gathers all rows of one CDR3 protein and keeps the most common genes and DNA. The sample yields about 300,000 distinct CDR3 sequences; 75% to 85% were counted once. 0.21% of the sample is in the top ten clones. Sequenced material: CD8+ T cells from PBMCs. The receptors shown here come from a human donor with multiple sclerosis.

The chain recombines TRBV4-1 with TRBJ2-1; 7 positions agree with TRBD2. This CDR3 comprises 17 residues. V was clipped by 3 bases and J by 4 bases; unmatched bases: 12. The germline gives CDR1 MGHRA, CDR2 YSYEKL. The CDR3 is CASSQAPAGVGYNEQFF. CDR3 DNA: TGCGCCAGCAGCCAGGCCCCCGCGGGAGTAGGGTACAATGAGCAGTTCTTC.

The V gene is TRBV7-9, the J gene TRBJ1-2, with TRBD1 as a possible D gene (5 bases). V shed 1 base and J shed 7 bases, with 13 bases lying between them. The CDR3 contains 14 residues. The germline gives CDR1 SEHNR, CDR2 FQNEAQ (reference sequence). The chain's CDR3 is CASSLDPGRGGYTF. CDR3 bases: TGTGCCAGCAGCTTAGACCCCGGAAGGGGTGGCTACACCTTC.

V and J are TRBV4-3 and TRBJ2-2; TRBD2 aligns across 7 bases. This CDR3 has 13 residues. Trimming removed 1 base from V and 11 bases from J; junction bases left unmatched: 4. The V gene's germline CDR1 is LGHNA and CDR2 YSLEER. DNA for the CDR3: TGCGCCAGCAGCCAAGTGCGGGGGATTGAGCTGTTTTTT. It encodes CASSQVRGIELFF.

The gene calls are TRBV3-1 and TRBJ2-2, with TRBD2 matching over 14 bases. V shed 2 bases, J shed 5 bases, and the junction held 7 bases outside the gene matches. Looked up from germline, CDR1 is LGHDT and CDR2 is YNNKEL (reference sequence). The length of the CDR3 is 18 residues. The CDR3 spells CASSQRAGTSGRTGELFF. CDR3 in DNA: TGTGCCAGCAGCCAACGAGCCGGGACTAGCGGGAGAACCGGGGAGCTGTTTTTT.

The V and J genes are TRBV4-3 and TRBJ2-1, with 14 bases that match TRBD2. Germline trimming cut 1 base from V and 6 bases from J; bases unmatched to any gene: 5. CDR3 size: 17 residues. CDR1 is LGHNA, CDR2 YSLEER, per germline. The CDR3 nucleotides read TGCGCCAGCAGCCAAGCCGAGGGACTAGCGGGAGCCAATGAGCAGTTCTTC. The encoded protein is CASSQAEGLAGANEQFF.

The rearrangement uses TRBV19 and TRBJ1-1, with 8 bases fitting TRBD1. In germline, CDR1 is LNHDA, CDR2 SQIVND (reference sequence). The CDR3 totals 16 residues. With V trimmed by 5 bases and J by 1 base, 9 bases remained unmatched. The CDR3 DNA reads TGTGCCAGTAGTCTACCCCTGGGACAGGCGAACACTGAAGCTTTCTTT. Its translation is CASSLPLGQANTEAFF.

This clonotype was observed a handful of times. This chain joins TRBV9 and TRBJ2-3; D ambiguous. The CDR3 spans 15 residues. CDR1 is SGDLS, CDR2 YYNGEE, per germline. V was pared by 3 bases and J by 0 bases, with 11 bases between. CDR3 region: CASSGSSGSTDTQYF. The CDR3 nucleotides are TGTGCCAGCAGCGGGAGCTCTGGTAGCACAGATACGCAGTATTTT.

The J gene is TRBJ1-1, the V gene TRBV6-2 or TRBV6-3, with a weak D call TRBD1 (5 bases). CDR3 length: 15 residues. The V end lost 2 bases, the J end lost 5 bases, and 15 bases lay between the germline ends. From germline, CDR1 is MNHEY and CDR2 SVGEGT. The DNA of the CDR3 is TGTGCCAGCAGTTACCGGGACTCAAGCAGGACTGAAGCTTTCTTT. It is translated as CASSYRDSSRTEAFF.

The genes are TRBV7-2 and TRBJ1-3; D remains ambiguous. The CDR3 is 16 amino acids. The germline CDR1 and CDR2 sequences are SGHTA and FQGNSA. With 5 bases removed from V and 0 bases from J, the gap between germline ends came to 14 bases. The CDR3 spells CASSMRYRFSGNTIYF. The CDR3, as DNA: TGTGCCAGCAGCATGCGGTACAGATTCTCTGGAAACACCATATATTTT.

The V gene is TRBV27, the J gene TRBJ2-7; 8 bases fit TRBD1. The V gene's germline CDR1 is MNHEY and CDR2 SMNVEV (reference sequence). This CDR3 comprises 13 residues. V dropped 3 bases and J dropped 6; count of bases not matched to a gene: 4. The CDR3 spells CASSLGQAVEQYF. The CDR3, as DNA: TGTGCCAGCAGTTTGGGACAGGCGGTCGAGCAGTACTTC.

Here the CDR3 reads CASSSSGIQETQYF. The CDR3 DNA sequence: TGTGCCAGCAGCTCGTCAGGGATCCAAGAGACCCAGTACTTC. The chain carries TRBV7-3 and TRBJ2-5, with D tentatively TRBD1 (5 bases). CDR3 length: 14 residues. With 4 bases removed from V and 1 base from J, the gap between germline ends came to 10 bases. Germline CDR1 and CDR2: SGHTA and FQGTGA.

The chain has TRBV28 and TRBJ1-1; 10 nucleotides line up with TRBD1. Germline V gives CDR1 MDHEN, CDR2 SYDVKM. V trimming: 6 bases; J trimming: 5 bases; junction bases outside the gene matches: 12. The CDR3 has 16 residues. CDR3 protein: CASSPGQGERWTEAFF. Written as DNA, the CDR3 is TGTGCCAGCAGCCCCGGACAGGGGGAAAGGTGGACTGAAGCTTTCTTT.

The chain links TRBV6-5 to TRBJ2-7; D is uncertain. The CDR3 sequence is 16 residues long. CDR1 is MNHEY, CDR2 SVGAGI, per germline. V gave up 0 bases and J gave up 1 base, with 13 bases separating them. This chain's CDR3 is CASSYSTPILSYEQYF. CDR3 nucleotide sequence: TGTGCCAGCAGTTACTCGACTCCGATACTATCCTACGAGCAGTACTTC.

V is TRBV27 and J is TRBJ2-5; tentatively, D is TRBD2 (5 bases). The CDR3 extends over 14 amino acids. Germline CDR1 reads MNHEY; CDR2 reads SMNVEV (reference sequence). V gave up 3 bases and J gave up 1 base, with 9 bases separating them. This chain's CDR3 is CASSFDAGQETQYF. CDR3 DNA sequence: TGTGCCAGCAGTTTTGACGCGGGCCAAGAGACCCAGTACTTC.

CDR3 nucleotide sequence: TGTGCCAGCAGTCCCCTATGGCTTTTCCTCCGAGATACGCAGTATTTT. This translates into CASSPLWLFLRDTQYF. V usage is TRBV2 and J usage is TRBJ2-3; D uncertain. The germline V and J ends were trimmed by 5 bases and 5 bases, with 20 bases remaining between them. The CDR3 loop spans 16 amino acids. Germline V gives CDR1 SNHLY, CDR2 FYNNEI. The whole variable domain, remainder taken from reference TRBV2 and TRBJ2-3, is EPEVTQTPSHQVTQMGQEVILRCVPISNHLYFYWYRQILGQKVEFLVSFYNNEISEKSEIFDDQFSVERPDGSNFTLKIRSTKLEDSAMYFCASSPLWLFLRDTQYFGPGTRLTVL.

The gene calls are TRBV19 and TRBJ1-5; 7 positions match TRBD1. V lost 3 bases to trimming and J lost 3 bases; unmatched junction nucleotides: 5. Germline assignment: CDR1 LNHDA and CDR2 SQIVND (reference sequence). The CDR3 contains 15 residues. CDR3 amino acids: CASSIRDSYNQPQHF. CDR3 sequence (DNA): TGTGCCAGTAGTATCCGGGACAGCTACAATCAGCCCCAGCATTTT.

V gene TRBV20-1 combines with J gene TRBJ1-5, with 9 nucleotides matching TRBD1. The CDR3 loop spans 12 amino acids. Germline V gene sequence: CDR1 DFQATT, CDR2 SNEGSKA (reference sequence). The junction had 8 bases not matched to a gene; V was cut back by 2 bases and J by 15 bases. The CDR3 region is CSARPTGGEVHF. CDR3 bases: TGCAGTGCTAGACCAACAGGGGGCGAGGTGCATTTT.

Only one count was recorded for this clonotype. V usage is TRBV2 and J usage is TRBJ2-1; 10 bases line up with TRBD1. Germline CDR1 SNHLY, CDR2 FYNNEI. The length of the CDR3 is 18 residues. Trimming took 6 bases from V and 3 from J; bases not matched to a gene: 14. The CDR3, as DNA: TGTGCCAGCAGCATACCTGACAGGGGGCTTGATTTCTACAATGAGCAGTTCTTC. Its protein is CASSIPDRGLDFYNEQFF. Full variable domain (missing parts from reference TRBV2 and TRBJ2-1): EPEVTQTPSHQVTQMGQEVILRCVPISNHLYFYWYRQILGQKVEFLVSFYNNEISEKSEIFDDQFSVERPDGSNFTLKIRSTKLEDSAMYFCASSIPDRGLDFYNEQFFGPGTRLTVL.

The chain has TRBV10-3 and TRBJ1-5, with TRBD1 identical over 9 bases. V lost 1 base, J lost 6 bases, and 7 bases stayed unmatched. Germline CDR1 and CDR2: ENHRY and SYGVKD. The CDR3 extends over 16 amino acids. This CDR3 reads CAISEFGTGSRQPQHF. The DNA of the CDR3 is TGTGCCATCAGTGAGTTCGGGACAGGGTCTCGTCAGCCCCAGCATTTT.

The V and J genes are TRBV5-1 and TRBJ1-1; D may be TRBD1 (6 bases). Germline assignment: CDR1 SGHRS and CDR2 YFSETQ. There are 15 residues in the CDR3. Trimming removed 4 bases at V and 4 bases at J, with 17 bases between. The CDR3 sequence is CASSPSGGGVTEAFF. The CDR3 nucleotides are TGCGCCAGCAGCCCCTCGGGGGGGGGCGTCACTGAAGCTTTCTTT.